This T cell receptor beta chain was captured in a study of T cell changes during pregnancy in multiple sclerosis. Concerning this clone itself: Its ends do not fully match the called genes, so a read error is possible.

Method: immunoSEQ multiplex PCR; TCRdb's copy keeps in-frame clones and lacks some. The sample comprises roughly 23,000 clones, around 88% of which are singletons, and roughly 6.9% rests with the top ten. The CDR3 totals 15 residues. Germline V CDR1 and CDR2: SGHRS, YFSETQ. This TCR derives from a female donor with multiple sclerosis, enrolled in a pregnancy study. V gene TRBV5-1 combines with J gene TRBJ2-1; 7 bases align to TRBD2. Sequenced here: CD8+ T cells from peripheral blood mononuclear cells, sampled in the first trimester of pregnancy. CDR3 nucleotides: TGCGCCAACAGCTCGGGGGGACGGGAGTACAATGAGCAGTTCTTC. Translation gives CANSSGGREYNEQFF.